One and the same sample provided the 27 T cell receptor beta chains below, sequenced in a study of blood T cell repertoires in COVID-19. Here immunoSEQ multiplex PCR was the method, and the copy in TCRdb shows in-frame clones only, minus some. The sample consists of 110,000 or so clones, about two thirds of them appearing once. Sequenced sample: peripheral blood. Receptors originate from a woman aged 40 to 49 with acute or convalescent COVID-19.

This chain joins TRBV19 and TRBJ2-1, with 9 bases that match TRBD1. The germline CDR1 and CDR2 sequences are LNHDA and SQIVND (reference sequence). The CDR3 consists of 15 residues. The ends lost 7 bases at V and 3 bases at J; junction bases unmatched: 7. Here the CDR3 reads CASNRLTGGYNEQFF. The CDR3 DNA follows: TGTGCCAGTAACCGACTGACAGGGGGCTACAATGAGCAGTTCTTC.

The chain recombines TRBV7-2 with TRBJ2-5, with D possibly being TRBD1 (5 bases). Germline values: CDR1 SGHTA, CDR2 FQGNSA. Trimming removed 5 bases from V and 5 bases from J, with 15 bases in between. This CDR3 is built from 14 residues. CDR3 DNA sequence: TGTGCCAGCAGCCAAGAATGGGCAGGGGAGACCCAGTACTTC. Encoded protein: CASSQEWAGETQYF.

In this sample, this clone turned up a few times. The sample carries other DNA sequences with the same CDR3. This chain links TRBV24-1 with TRBJ2-3; D might be TRBD1 (5 bases). Trimming cost V 0 bases and J 3 bases, with 12 bases left between them. Looked up from germline, CDR1 is KGHDR and CDR2 is SFDVKD. This CDR3 spans 16 amino acids. Here the CDR3 DNA reads TGTGCCACCAGTGATTTGCGGTTTGCAGGGACAGATACGCAGTATTTT. Residues: CATSDLRFAGTDTQYF.

The chain is built from TRBV20-1 and TRBJ1-2; D not resolved. This CDR3 contains 11 residues. CDR1 and CDR2 (germline): DFQATT, SNEGSKA (reference sequence). The V gene lost 6 bases and the J gene lost 4 bases, with 9 bases spanning the gap. The CDR3 nucleotides are TGCAGTGCCCAAGAGGGCTATGGCTACACCTTC. Translated, it gives CSAQEGYGYTF.

J is TRBJ1-1 and V is TRBV7-9; D may be TRBD1 (5 bases). Germline V gene data show CDR1 as SEHNR and CDR2 as FQNEAQ (reference sequence). Trimming shortened V by 1 base and J by 4 bases, and 10 bases separated the two germline ends. The CDR3 has 14 residues. DNA of the CDR3: TGTGCCAGCAGCTTAGGGGACTTGGGCACTGAAGCTTTCTTT. It codes for CASSLGDLGTEAFF.

This chain links TRBV3-1 (or the pseudogene TRBV3-2) with TRBJ2-1; 7 bases agree with TRBD2. Germline V gene sequence: CDR1 LGHDT, CDR2 YNNKEL (reference sequence). V dropped 1 base and J dropped 7; count of bases not matched to a gene: 10. The CDR3 is 16 residues long. The CDR3 DNA reads as TGTGCCAGCAGCCAAGTTCGTGGGGGGGTAGGGAATGAGCAGTTCTTC. This translates into CASSQVRGGVGNEQFF.

This clone came up a few times. Germline is not matched at one junction end, which may reflect a read error. The chain carries TRBV19 and TRBJ1-5; D unresolved. Germline loops: CDR1 LNHDA, CDR2 SQIVND (reference sequence). This CDR3 is built from 13 residues. The DNA for the CDR3 is TGTGCCAGTAGTGCCCCGGGGAATCGGCCCCAGCATTTT. Translation gives CASSAPGNRPQHF.

The genes are TRBV28 and TRBJ1-6, with TRBD1 as a possible D gene (5 bases). This CDR3 is 13 amino acids long. The germline gives CDR1 MDHEN, CDR2 SYDVKM. With 10 bases removed from V and 6 bases from J, the gap between germline ends came to 13 bases. CDR3 sequence (DNA): TGTGCCACCGCCCAGGGCGCTAATTCACCCCTCCACTTT. This encodes CATAQGANSPLHF. The complete variable domain, with remaining parts taken from reference TRBV28 and TRBJ1-6, reads DVKVTQSSRYLVKRTGEKVFLECVQDMDHENMFWYRQDPGLGLRLIYFSYDVKMKEKGDIPEGYSVSREKKERFSLILESASTNQTSMYLCATAQGANSPLHFGNGTRLTVT.

Details on this clone: Different DNA sequences within this sample yield the same CDR3. The chain links TRBV7-6 to TRBJ2-3; D ambiguous. The V and J ends lost 4 bases and 0 bases respectively, with 8 bases between them. The CDR3 is 14 amino acids. Germline V gene sequence: CDR1 SGHVS, CDR2 FNYEAQ. CDR3 protein: CASSSRPSTDTQYF. The CDR3 nucleotides read TGTGCCAGCAGCTCGCGCCCTAGCACAGATACGCAGTATTTT.

The chain is built from TRBV5-4 and TRBJ1-2, with TRBD1 matching 8 bases. V lost 4 bases to trimming and J lost 4 bases; unmatched junction nucleotides: 6. This CDR3 is built from 14 residues. The germline CDR1 and CDR2 sequences are SGHNT and YYREEE (reference sequence). The CDR3 region has the DNA TGTGCCAGCAGCAATCAGGGGGCCCGCTATGGCTACACCTTC. It encodes CASSNQGARYGYTF.

The chain links TRBV19 to TRBJ2-5; 10 positions match TRBD2. This CDR3 is 15 amino acids long. With 4 bases clipped from V and 2 bases from J, the junction kept 4 bases outside the gene matches. Germline V gives CDR1 LNHDA, CDR2 SQIVND (reference sequence). The CDR3 is CASSKGLAVQETQYF. Here the CDR3 DNA reads TGTGCCAGTAGTAAAGGACTAGCGGTTCAAGAGACCCAGTACTTC.

In this sample, this clone turned up many times. The sample contains more than one DNA sequence encoding this CDR3. The gene calls are TRBV5-1 and TRBJ2-2, with 7 positions matching TRBD1. This CDR3 spans 16 amino acids. Germline trimming cut 4 bases from V and 0 bases from J; bases unmatched to any gene: 6. Germline CDR1 and CDR2: SGHRS and YFSETQ. The CDR3 DNA is TGCGCCAGCAGCCCAACCGGGACAGCGAACACCGGGGAGCTGTTTTTT. Its protein is CASSPTGTANTGELFF.

The chain is built from TRBV28 and TRBJ2-5, with D tentatively TRBD1 (6 bases). The CDR3 is 14 residues long. The V end lost 5 bases, the J end lost 1 base, and 11 bases lay between the germline ends. Germline V gene lookup returns CDR1 MDHEN and CDR2 SYDVKM. The CDR3 DNA reads TGTGCCAGCAGTCCTACAGGGTCCCAAGAGACCCAGTACTTC. Translating gives CASSPTGSQETQYF.

With regard to this clone: The identical CDR3 is also encoded by other nucleotide sequences in the sample. This chain uses TRBV7-9 with TRBJ2-2; TRBD1 matches at 7 bases. CDR3 length: 15 amino acids. J lost 0 bases, V lost 5 bases, and 3 bases had no gene match. Germline V gene lookup returns CDR1 SEHNR and CDR2 FQNEAQ (reference sequence). The CDR3 region has the DNA TGTGCCAGCAGCCCCGGGACAGCGAACACCGGGGAGCTGTTTTTT. Encoded protein: CASSPGTANTGELFF. The variable domain in full, with the rest retrieved from reference TRBV7-9 and TRBJ2-2, is DTGVSQNPRHKITKRGQNVTFRCDPISEHNRLYWYRQTLGQGPEFLTYFQNEAQLEKSRLLSDRFSAERPKGSFSTLEIQRTEQGDSAMYLCASSPGTANTGELFFGEGSRLTVL.

The chain couples TRBV6-2 or TRBV6-3 to TRBJ2-3; TRBD2 agrees at 13 bases. Trimming at V came to 4 bases and at J to 1 base, leaving 17 bases not matched to a gene. CDR1 and CDR2 from the germline V gene are MNHEY and SVGEGT. There are 21 residues in the CDR3. The CDR3 DNA is TGTGCCAGCAGTTTCCCTTCCGGGACTAGCGGGGACCACGGCGGCACAGATACGCAGTATTTT. Translating gives CASSFPSGTSGDHGGTDTQYF.

This clone was seen at least ten times. This rearrangement joins TRBV27 to TRBJ2-2, with unresolved D. Germline CDR1 and CDR2: MNHEY and SMNVEV (reference sequence). The CDR3 sequence is 15 residues long. With 1 base removed from V and 1 base from J, the gap between germline ends came to 7 bases. The CDR3 here is CASSLFGGNTGELFF. CDR3 nucleotides: TGTGCCAGCAGTTTATTCGGCGGGAACACCGGGGAGCTGTTTTTT.

The V and J genes are TRBV7-9 and TRBJ1-5; D call uncertain. V was pared by 1 base and J by 5 bases, with 6 bases between. The CDR3 consists of 13 residues. CDR1 and CDR2 (germline): SEHNR, FQNEAQ (reference sequence). The DNA for the CDR3 is TGTGCCAGCAGCTTAGGTTCGGATCAGCCCCAGCATTTT. Its protein is CASSLGSDQPQHF.

This clone appeared a few times. This chain uses TRBV19 with TRBJ1-5; 11 bases line up with TRBD1. Germline-derived CDR1 and CDR2 are LNHDA and SQIVND (reference sequence). J was trimmed by 6 bases and V by 7 bases; bases with no gene match: 11. This CDR3 has 16 amino acids. The CDR3 DNA follows: TGTGCCAGTACCCCGCGGGACAGGGGGTGGAGTCAGCCCCAGCATTTT. As protein: CASTPRDRGWSQPQHF.

The chain carries TRBV3-1 (or the pseudogene TRBV3-2) and TRBJ1-1; 10 bases line up with TRBD1. V lost 6 bases to trimming and J lost 10 bases; unmatched junction nucleotides: 8. The germline V gene has CDR1 LGHDT and CDR2 YNNKEL (reference sequence). The CDR3 is made up of 13 amino acids. Written as DNA, the CDR3 is TGTGCCAGCAGAGGACAGGGGGATCGGGGAGCTTTCTTT. Translating it yields CASRGQGDRGAFF.

The genes are TRBV28 and TRBJ2-5; 7 positions agree with TRBD2. CDR1 and CDR2 (germline): MDHEN, SYDVKM. V gave up 3 bases and J gave up 5 bases; unmatched junction bases: 3. The CDR3 spans 13 residues. Here the CDR3 reads CASSLAGGETQYF. The CDR3 DNA reads as TGTGCCAGCAGTTTGGCCGGGGGGGAGACCCAGTACTTC.

The V and J genes are TRBV9 and TRBJ2-5; 8 bases fit TRBD2. The CDR3 runs 14 residues. CDR1 is SGDLS, CDR2 YYNGEE, per germline. V gave up 4 bases and J gave up 5 bases; unmatched junction bases: 7. The CDR3 DNA reads as TGTGCCAGCAGCCCGGGGGGGCCGATGGAGACCCAGTACTTC. Translating gives CASSPGGPMETQYF.

This clone was detected a few times. The chain uses TRBV27 and TRBJ2-7; D is ambiguous. The CDR3 runs 16 residues. CDR1 is MNHEY, CDR2 SMNVEV, per germline (reference sequence). V lost 2 bases and J lost 0, with 14 bases in between. The CDR3 bases are TGTGCCAGCAGTTTAGATCTCCAGGCCTCCTCCTACGAGCAGTACTTC. Its protein product is CASSLDLQASSYEQYF.

The chain links TRBV4-2 to TRBJ1-1; TRBD1 matches 9 bases. CDR3 length: 14 residues. V trimming: 4 bases; J trimming: 7 bases; junction bases outside the gene matches: 7. CDR1 and CDR2 (germline): LGHNA, YNFKEQ. This chain's CDR3 is CASSRNTGGGEAFF. CDR3 bases: TGTGCCAGCAGCCGCAACACAGGGGGCGGTGAAGCTTTCTTT.

The V gene is TRBV28, the J gene TRBJ2-7; tentatively, D is TRBD2 (5 bases). Trimming removed 6 bases from V and 5 bases from J, with 17 bases in between. The CDR3 is 14 amino acids. The germline CDR1 and CDR2 sequences are MDHEN and SYDVKM. The CDR3 coding sequence is TGTGCCAGCAGACCAACTATAGCGCGCAACGAGCAGTACTTC. This gives the protein CASRPTIARNEQYF.

The chain couples TRBV28 to TRBJ1-5; D unclear. Germline CDR1 and CDR2: MDHEN and SYDVKM. The CDR3 is 11 amino acids. Trimming took off 3 bases at V and 5 bases at J, with 2 bases between the two ends. In DNA form, the CDR3 reads TGTGCCAGCAGTTTCGATCAGCCCCAGCATTTT. It codes for CASSFDQPQHF.

This clone came up many times. The chain joins TRBV30 to TRBJ2-7, with D possibly being TRBD2 (5 bases). The CDR3 runs to 13 residues. V was cut by 0 bases and J by 3 bases, with 9 bases left in between. CDR1 and CDR2 (germline): GTSNPN, SVGIG (reference sequence). This chain's CDR3 is CAWSVSSGYEQYF. In nucleotides, the CDR3 is TGTGCCTGGAGTGTATCGAGCGGCTACGAGCAGTACTTC.

This chain uses TRBV6-6 with TRBJ1-2; a possible D gene is TRBD1 (6 bases). V lost 0 bases, J lost 4 bases, and 9 bases lay in between. Germline-derived CDR1 and CDR2 are MNHNY and SVGAGI (reference sequence). This CDR3 region has 14 residues. The CDR3 nucleotides read TGTGCCAGCAGTTACTCGGGACACGTCTATGGCTACACCTTC. Translating gives CASSYSGHVYGYTF.